A single sample is the source of the 14 T cell receptor beta chains below, sequenced in a study of blood T cells in healthy people across ages (dated by TCRdb to between 2015 and 2016). Library preparation employed 5' RACE. Sequencing used an Illumina HiSeq 2500. The second PCR ran for about 6 to 12 cycles and used a J-beta primer mix along with a sample-barcoded 5' primer. TCRdb reprocessed the public reads (quality trimming at Q25 with fastp, clone calling with MiXCR) and kept in-frame beta chains. One record per CDR3 amino acid sequence lists the most common genes and DNA. In this sample the table shows 600,000 to 900,000 distinct CDR3 sequences, about a quarter of which occur a single time. Of the sample, around 3% is held by the ten largest clones. The sample was also reused in another study, on T cells of mothers and their children.

The specimen was blood. All receptors derive from a boy between 5 and 17 years old in good health.

The chain recombines TRBV4-1 with TRBJ2-7; D is perhaps TRBD1 (6 bases). Trimming shortened V by 4 bases and J by 0 bases, and 22 bases separated the two germline ends. The germline V gene has CDR1 MGHRA and CDR2 YSYEKL. The CDR3 loop spans 18 amino acids. DNA of the CDR3: TGCGCCAGCAGCCCTTGGCGGACAGCCTTCAGGAGCTCCTACGAGCAGTACTTC. Translating gives CASSPWRTAFRSSYEQYF.

This clonotype was observed once. V gene TRBV24-1 combines with J gene TRBJ2-1; D is ambiguous. The CDR3 spans 12 residues. V was clipped by 6 bases and J by 5 bases, with 7 bases between them. The germline V gene has CDR1 KGHDR and CDR2 SFDVKD. CDR3 in DNA: TGTGCCACCAGTTTAACCAACAATGAGCAGTTCTTC. It specifies CATSLTNNEQFF.

The CDR3 region has the DNA TGTGCCAGCAGCTTAGAATGGAAAGATACGCAGTATTTT. It is translated as CASSLEWKDTQYF. The genes are TRBV7-2 and TRBJ2-3; D is undetermined. V lost 1 base, J lost 5 bases, and 7 bases lay in between. The V gene's germline CDR1 is SGHTA and CDR2 FQGNSA. CDR3 length equals 13 residues.

The chain carries TRBV5-1 and TRBJ2-7; 9 nucleotides line up with TRBD1. CDR1 and CDR2 (germline): SGHRS, YFSETQ. Trimming cost V 0 bases and J 3 bases; bases outside gene matches: 7. The CDR3 extends over 16 amino acids. The CDR3 region has the DNA TGCGCCAGCAGCTTGGAGAACAGGGGGCGAGTCTACGAGCAGTACTTC. This codes for CASSLENRGRVYEQYF.

This clonotype was recorded once. J is TRBJ1-1 and V is TRBV5-1; D may be TRBD1 (6 bases). The germline V gene encodes CDR1 SGHRS and CDR2 YFSETQ. The CDR3 has 16 residues. Trimming removed 7 bases from V and 1 base from J, with 20 bases in between. CDR3 residues: CASGETRQVANTEAFF. The CDR3 DNA reads TGCGCCAGCGGTGAGACTAGACAGGTGGCGAACACTGAAGCTTTCTTT.

J is TRBJ2-1 and V is TRBV20-1, with 11 bases fitting TRBD2. Trimming cost V 2 bases and J 1 base; bases outside gene matches: 7. CDR1 DFQATT and CDR2 SNEGSKA come from the germline V gene (reference sequence). The CDR3 contains 17 residues. In DNA form, the CDR3 reads TGCAGTGCTAGACAACTAGCGGGGGCCCCTTCCTACAATGAGCAGTTCTTC. Translation: CSARQLAGAPSYNEQFF.

This clonotype was observed a handful of times. The rearrangement uses TRBV2 and TRBJ1-1; no definite D call. Germline values: CDR1 SNHLY, CDR2 FYNNEI. The CDR3 consists of 13 residues. Deletions cut 5 bases from V and 4 bases from J, with 11 bases between. The CDR3 here is CASSRGVSTEAFF. The CDR3, as DNA: TGTGCCAGCAGTAGAGGTGTTAGCACTGAAGCTTTCTTT.

The sample holds a few counts of this clonotype. CDR3 sequence: CASSLPGRYTEAFF. The DNA of the CDR3 is TGTGCCAGCAGCTTACCAGGACGATACACTGAAGCTTTCTTT. The chain joins TRBV7-9 to TRBJ1-1, with D hard to call. Trimming shortened V by 2 bases and J by 3 bases, and 10 bases separated the two germline ends. Germline CDR1 reads SEHNR; CDR2 reads FQNEAQ (reference sequence). This CDR3 is 14 amino acids long.

The rearrangement joins TRBV11-2 to TRBJ2-5; D not certain. The germline V and J ends were trimmed by 2 bases and 3 bases, with 13 bases remaining between them. From germline, CDR1 is SGHAT and CDR2 FQNNGV. There are 15 residues in the CDR3. The CDR3 sequence: CASSLYYGREETQYF. The CDR3 DNA reads TGTGCCAGCAGCTTATATTACGGTAGAGAAGAGACCCAGTACTTC.

This clonotype was detected a few times. The chain is built from TRBV9 and TRBJ2-5, with D unresolved. CDR1 is SGDLS, CDR2 YYNGEE, per germline. V was pared by 4 bases and J by 3 bases, with 22 bases between. The CDR3 spans 17 residues. In DNA, the CDR3 is TGTGCCAGCAGCTCCCGAGAGAATTGGACCATAGAAGAGACCCAGTACTTC. Translated, it gives CASSSRENWTIEETQYF.

Of note for this clonotype: An end of the junction differs from the germline gene, which may be a read error. The chain combines TRBV29-1 with TRBJ1-2; D ambiguous. CDR3 length: 14 residues. Germline CDR1 and CDR2: SQVTM and ANQGSEA. The CDR3 sequence is CSVVPILPNYGYTF. The CDR3 coding sequence is TGCAGCGTTGTCCCCATCCTACCTAACTACGGCTACACCTTC.

The chain recombines TRBV7-9 with TRBJ2-7, with D possibly TRBD2 on 6 matching bases. The end of the DNA fits TRBJ2-5 better, so the J call may be wrong. Per germline, CDR1 SEHNR and CDR2 FQNEAQ (reference sequence). The CDR3 extends over 16 amino acids. CDR3 sequence reads: CASSLSGGGSQETQYF. The CDR3 DNA reads as TGTGCCAGCAGCTTATCCGGGGGTGGGTCCCAAGAGACCCAGTACTTC.

J is TRBJ1-4 and V is TRBV20-1; D ambiguous. This CDR3 has 14 residues. Germline CDR1 is DFQATT and CDR2 is SNEGSKA (reference sequence). Trimming removed 2 bases at V and 2 bases at J, with 9 bases between. The CDR3 DNA reads as TGCAGTGCTAGACAGAAGTTCACTAATGAAAAACTGTTTTTT. It codes for CSARQKFTNEKLFF.

At least ten counts were recorded for this clonotype. V gene TRBV20-1 combines with J gene TRBJ2-5; perhaps TRBD2 as D (7 bases). CDR3 length: 13 amino acids. Germline CDR1 and CDR2: DFQATT and SNEGSKA (reference sequence). V was shortened by 6 bases and J by 4 bases, with 15 bases between the two germline ends. CDR3 DNA: TGCAGTGCCCGGGGGGCCGGTGGAGAGACCCAGTACTTC. The encoded protein is CSARGAGGETQYF.